The present entry profiles one T cell receptor (beta chain) with its context. CDR1 and CDR2 (germline): LNHDA, SQIVND (reference sequence). V shed 2 bases and J 6 bases; nucleotides not matched to a gene: 0. This CDR3 has 14 residues. This sample stems from a study of blood T cell repertoires in COVID-19. TCRdb's copy holds only in-frame clones and misses some; the assay was immunoSEQ multiplex PCR. The data show fewer than 200,000 clones, around 87% seen once. Patients from Seattle were sampled longitudinally, starting during active infection. This rearrangement joins TRBV19 to TRBJ2-3; 12 bases align to TRBD2. The sequenced sample consisted of peripheral blood. This TCR was recovered from a woman aged 70-85 years with COVID-19, enrolled during active disease. The DNA for the CDR3 is TGTGCCAGTAGTATACTAGCGGGAGGGGATACGCAGTATTTT. Translation: CASSILAGGDTQYF.